The text below deals with one T cell receptor (beta chain). The source of the sample is a study of cytomegalovirus exposure and HLA in healthy donors. Germline CDR1 is SGHTA and CDR2 is FQGTGA. CDR3 length: 14 amino acids. V was pared by 5 bases and J by 7 bases, with 14 bases between. With 60 Vbeta and 13 Jbeta primers, the PCR was carried out. Sequenced by immunoSEQ multiplex PCR; TCRdb stores in-frame clones only, minus some. The listing records 100,000 to 150,000 clones. The chain has TRBV7-3 and TRBJ2-2; D perhaps matches TRBD1 (6 bases). The TCR sequence derives from a middle-aged woman in good health and CMV-seronegative. Sample: PBMCs. The chain's CDR3 is CASSMLRGFGELFF. CDR3 sequence (DNA): TGTGCCAGCAGCATGTTAAGGGGGTTCGGGGAGCTGTTTTTT.